Presented here are 23 T cell receptor beta chains from one specimen sequenced in a study of OX40 agonist ivuxolimab in advanced cancers. TCRdb's copy holds only in-frame clones and misses some; the assay was immunoSEQ multiplex PCR. Here the sample spans about 72,000 clones, roughly 80% being singletons. The specimen was CD4+ or CD8+ T cells sorted from blood, collected in a trial of the OX40 agonist ivuxolimab. Receptor source: an adult with an advanced solid tumor such as melanoma, head and neck, liver or kidney cancer.

V is TRBV9 and J is TRBJ1-5; a weak D match, TRBD1 (6 bases). From germline, CDR1 is SGDLS and CDR2 YYNGEE. The V gene lost 0 bases and the J gene lost 0 bases, with 7 bases spanning the gap. There are 15 residues in the CDR3. The CDR3 spells CASSVGDTSNQPQHF. The CDR3, as DNA: TGTGCCAGCAGCGTAGGGGACACTAGCAATCAGCCCCAGCATTTT.

This chain uses TRBV19 with TRBJ1-5; 11 bases align to TRBD1. From germline, CDR1 is LNHDA and CDR2 SQIVND (reference sequence). This CDR3 is built from 18 residues. After removal of 3 bases from V and 0 bases from J, the junction contained 7 bases not matched to a gene. Here the CDR3 reads CASSILRTGGVSNQPQHF. The CDR3 DNA sequence: TGTGCCAGTAGTATCCTCCGGACAGGGGGCGTTAGCAATCAGCCCCAGCATTTT.

The chain is built from TRBV29-1 and TRBJ2-7; TRBD1 matches 7 bases. Germline assignment: CDR1 SQVTM and CDR2 ANQGSEA. The CDR3 covers 16 residues. With 3 bases clipped from V and 2 bases from J, the junction kept 13 bases outside the gene matches. CDR3 loop: CSVDGVQGLVPYEQYF. The CDR3 coding sequence is TGCAGCGTTGATGGGGTACAGGGGTTGGTTCCCTACGAGCAGTACTTC.

The chain joins TRBV19 to TRBJ1-1; D might be TRBD1 (5 bases). Germline V lookup: CDR1 LNHDA, CDR2 SQIVND (reference sequence). This CDR3 has 13 residues. Between the trimmed V and J ends, which lost 1 base and 6 bases, there was a span of 9 bases. CDR3 protein: CASSIARGAEAFF. The CDR3 nucleotides read TGTGCCAGTAGTATAGCACGGGGCGCTGAAGCTTTCTTT.

This clone was recorded only once. The chain joins TRBV19 to TRBJ2-3; 8 bases agree with TRBD2. J gave up 8 bases and V 7 bases, and 5 bases lay outside the gene matches. This CDR3 has 12 residues. Germline CDR1 reads LNHDA; CDR2 reads SQIVND (reference sequence). CDR3 nucleotide sequence: TGTGCCAGTACCCTAGCGGGCGGTACGCAGTATTTT. Its translation is CASTLAGGTQYF.

The rearrangement joins TRBV9 to TRBJ1-2; D not certain. CDR1 and CDR2 from the germline V gene are SGDLS and YYNGEE. The CDR3 extends over 15 amino acids. V lost 0 bases and J lost 4, with 13 bases in between. The CDR3 nucleotides read TGTGCCAGCAGCGTAGGGGCACTATCTTCCTATGGCTACACCTTC. It codes for CASSVGALSSYGYTF.

The chain is built from TRBV14 and TRBJ2-4; TRBD2 is a possible D gene (6 bases). CDR3 size: 13 residues. In germline, CDR1 is SGHDN, CDR2 FVKESK. The V gene lost 4 bases and the J gene lost 6 bases, with 10 bases spanning the gap. The CDR3 loop is CASSPLGGNIQYF. CDR3 nucleotide sequence: TGTGCCAGCAGCCCCCTCGGGGGAAACATTCAGTACTTC.

The rearrangement joins TRBV6-5 to TRBJ1-6; TRBD1 might be the D (5 bases). There are 14 residues in the CDR3. Germline V CDR1 and CDR2: MNHEY, SVGAGI. The germline V and J ends were trimmed by 0 bases and 13 bases, with 13 bases remaining between them. CDR3 protein: CASSYSAKGTPLHF. The DNA of the CDR3 is TGTGCCAGCAGTTACTCGGCTAAAGGGACGCCCCTCCACTTT.

The rearrangement uses TRBV2 and TRBJ2-5; TRBD1 or TRBD2 may be the D gene (5 bases each). Trimming removed 6 bases at V and 0 bases at J, with 17 bases between. The germline gives CDR1 SNHLY, CDR2 FYNNEI. There are 16 residues in the CDR3. The CDR3 loop reads CASSENRDGDQETQYF. CDR3 sequence (DNA): TGTGCCAGCAGCGAAAACCGGGACGGAGACCAAGAGACCCAGTACTTC. The full variable domain, in which reference TRBV2 and TRBJ2-5 provide the parts outside the CDR3, is EPEVTQTPSHQVTQMGQEVILRCVPISNHLYFYWYRQILGQKVEFLVSFYNNEISEKSEIFDDQFSVERPDGSNFTLKIRSTKLEDSAMYFCASSENRDGDQETQYFGPGTRLLVL.

The CDR3 region has the DNA TGTGCCATCAGTGAGGAATCGCCGGGGTCGTGGGTCGGCAATCAGCCCCAGCATTTT. Amino acids: CAISEESPGSWVGNQPQHF. This chain uses TRBV10-3 with TRBJ1-5; D gene ambiguous. From germline, CDR1 is ENHRY and CDR2 SYGVKD. CDR3 length: 19 amino acids. Between the trimmed V and J ends, which lost 2 bases and 2 bases, there was a span of 22 bases.

This clone was observed a single time. J is TRBJ1-1 and V is TRBV4-1; tentatively, D is TRBD1 (6 bases). The V gene's germline CDR1 is MGHRA and CDR2 YSYEKL. V was trimmed by 1 base and J by 4 bases, leaving 10 bases between them. The CDR3 consists of 14 residues. CDR3: CASSQVRGGTEAFF. The CDR3 DNA reads as TGCGCCAGCAGCCAAGTGAGGGGGGGCACTGAAGCTTTCTTT.

To note about this clone: This clone may be a read error of a much larger clone one base away. The sample has other DNA sequences that encode this CDR3 too. The V gene is TRBV6-1, the J gene TRBJ2-3; the match to TRBD2 covers 11 bases. V shed 2 bases, J shed 4 bases, and the junction held 2 bases outside the gene matches. This CDR3 spans 15 amino acids. Germline CDR1 and CDR2: MNHNS and SASEGT. The CDR3 reads CASSELAGGPDTQYF. The CDR3 DNA reads TGTGCCAGCAGTGAACTAGCGGGGGGCCCAGATACGCAGTATTTT.

The chain links TRBV7-9 to TRBJ2-7; 8 nucleotides line up with TRBD2. The CDR3 covers 15 residues. Trimming at V came to 2 bases and at J to 7 bases, leaving 10 bases not matched to a gene. Germline assignment: CDR1 SEHNR and CDR2 FQNEAQ (reference sequence). The CDR3 region has the DNA TGTGCCAGCAGCTTAAGCGGGGGCACAGCCAGAGAGCAGTACTTC. Protein product: CASSLSGGTAREQYF.

This clone was seen more than once but under ten times. The V and J genes are TRBV7-9 and TRBJ2-3, with 10 positions matching TRBD2. This CDR3 has 15 residues. V was pared by 3 bases and J by 6 bases, with 6 bases of the junction left unmatched. Germline CDR1 SEHNR, CDR2 FQNEAQ (reference sequence). The CDR3 DNA reads as TGTGCCAGCAGCTTTAACAGCGGGGGGGCGGATACGCAGTATTTT. Protein: CASSFNSGGADTQYF.

The chain carries TRBV20-1 and TRBJ2-7; no clear D. Germline assignment: CDR1 DFQATT and CDR2 SNEGSKA (reference sequence). The CDR3 spans 11 residues. V shed 5 bases and J shed 2 bases, with 7 bases lying between them. In nucleotides, the CDR3 is TGCAGTGCTCGGGCGGCCTACGAGCAGTACTTC. This gives the protein CSARAAYEQYF.

The chain carries TRBV2 and TRBJ2-3; 10 positions match TRBD2. Germline V lookup: CDR1 SNHLY, CDR2 FYNNEI. The V and J ends lost 10 bases and 6 bases, in that order; junction bases with no gene match: 13. The CDR3 consists of 15 residues. CDR3 in DNA: TGTGCCATCTCCGGGGCTAGCGGGAGTATTGATACGCAGTATTTT. This sequence encodes CAISGASGSIDTQYF.

CDR3 nucleotides: TGTGCCAGCATGGATGGACGCCTCTCTGGAAACACCATATATTTT. Its protein product is CASMDGRLSGNTIYF. The chain couples TRBV25-1 to TRBJ1-3; D remains unclear. Germline CDR1 is MGHDK and CDR2 is SYGVNS. V was cut by 7 bases and J by 0 bases, with 13 bases left in between. The CDR3 runs 15 residues. Using reference TRBV25-1 and TRBJ1-3 for the parts outside the CDR3, the full variable domain is EADIYQTPRYLVIGTGKKITLECSQTMGHDKMYWYQQDPGMELHLIHYSYGVNSTEKGDLSSESTVSRIRTEHFPLTLESARPSHTSQYLCASMDGRLSGNTIYFGEGSWLTVV.

This chain joins TRBV4-1 and TRBJ2-3, with 12 nucleotides matching TRBD2. CDR3 length equals 16 residues. Germline V gives CDR1 MGHRA, CDR2 YSYEKL. J lost 2 bases, V lost 6 bases, and 6 bases had no gene match. CDR3 DNA sequence: TGCGCCAGCAGTCCCCGGACTAGCGGGAACACAGATACGCAGTATTTT. It codes for CASSPRTSGNTDTQYF.

This chain connects TRBV7-8 to TRBJ1-4; D is perhaps TRBD1 (5 bases). The CDR3 is 16 amino acids. The ends were cut back, 5 bases at V and 2 bases at J, with 15 bases in the middle. Germline V CDR1 and CDR2: SGHVS, FQNEAQ. The CDR3 reads CASSRNQGWTNEKLFF. CDR3 in DNA: TGTGCCAGCAGCCGAAATCAGGGATGGACTAATGAAAAACTGTTTTTT.

This clone was counted only a few times. V gene TRBV4-2 combines with J gene TRBJ1-6; no clear D. V lost 0 bases and J 7 bases, leaving 10 bases between the germline ends. The CDR3 loop spans 15 amino acids. Germline values: CDR1 LGHNA, CDR2 YNFKEQ. The CDR3 protein is CASSQESSQNSPLHF. The CDR3 DNA follows: TGTGCCAGCAGCCAAGAATCCTCACAGAATTCACCCCTCCACTTT.

The V gene is TRBV19, the J gene TRBJ1-3; a weak D match, TRBD1 (5 bases). The CDR3 length is 15 residues. CDR1 and CDR2 (germline): LNHDA, SQIVND (reference sequence). Trimming removed 5 bases from V and 0 bases from J, with 11 bases in between. CDR3 coding DNA: TGTGCCAGTAGTTCGAAACAGGTCTCTGGAAACACCATATATTTT. Amino acid sequence: CASSSKQVSGNTIYF.

About this clone itself: One base separates it from a far larger clone, so it is likely a read error. CDR3 sequence: CASSPEGQPRDTQYF. The DNA of the CDR3 is TGTGCCAGCAGCCCTGAGGGACAGCCTAGGGATACGCAGTATTTT. The genes are TRBV5-8 and TRBJ2-3; TRBD1 matches at 7 bases. The V gene's germline CDR1 is SGHTS and CDR2 YDEGEE. The CDR3 runs to 15 residues. The junction had 11 bases not matched to a gene; V was cut back by 4 bases and J by 6 bases.

The chain recombines TRBV6-6 with TRBJ1-1, with TRBD1 matching 7 bases. This CDR3 has 15 amino acids. V was clipped by 0 bases and J by 5 bases; unmatched bases: 6. Germline V gives CDR1 MNHNY, CDR2 SVGAGI (reference sequence). The DNA for the CDR3 is TGTGCCAGCAGTTACTCCCGAGGGGGCAGGACTGAAGCTTTCTTT. This encodes CASSYSRGGRTEAFF.